The entry below describes one T cell receptor beta chain. Antigen specificity is unknown. Sequenced with the Oncomine TCR Beta short-read assay was DNA taken from cultured CD4+ T cells. From the PCR reads, TCRdb called clonotypes with MiXCR, one entry per CDR3 protein. This table holds 15,000 to 20,000 distinct CDR3 sequences, under 30% found once. Treatment denoted: roughly 10-day PBMC culture with coronavirus spike peptide pools or control peptides (ViraFEST assay). Trimming shortened V by 5 bases and J by 0 bases, and 9 bases separated the two germline ends. The CDR3 runs 14 residues. The germline V gene encodes CDR1 KGHSH and CDR2 LQKENI. The data are from a study of vaccination and CD4 T cells after COVID-19. Study information: The convalescents, six males and four females, included two who were Hispanic. Study-wide findings and caveats: Only relatively few convalescent patients were studied, and early post-infection timepoints were not analyzed.

The sequenced material came from cultured CD4+ T cells from blood. The TCR comes from a human donor with COVID-19. V usage is TRBV18 and J usage is TRBJ2-3; possible D gene TRBD1, 5 bases. This CDR3 reads CASSSRQSTDTQYF. CDR3 DNA sequence: TGTGCCAGCTCATCCCGACAGAGCACAGATACGCAGTATTTT.